What follows describes a single TCR beta chain. Its specificity is not known. This sample stems from a study of T-cell memory formation after mild COVID-19. Study-wide points: Nothing confirmed that second-wave clones peaking on day 37 were specific for SARS-CoV-2. Clones contracting over day 15 to 85 were CD4/CD8 balanced, with later expanders leaning CD4+. The CD4+ clones that contracted clustered mainly within CM and EM, and the CD8+ clones concentrated in EMRA.

TCRdb processed the 5' RACE reads anew with MiXCR; each CDR3 protein has one entry. The sample lists hundreds of thousands of distinct CDR3 sequences, about a fifth seen once, with approximately 8.4% in the top ten. The V gene's germline CDR1 is MNHEY and CDR2 SVGAGI. V was clipped by 8 bases and J by 7 bases; unmatched bases: 15. This CDR3 is 18 amino acids long. The sample taken for sequencing was PBMCs or a T cell subset sorted from them (not recorded which). The TCR originated in an adult woman who had mild COVID-19 (a few samples of this study predate the infection). Cell type and time point are not known. The V gene is TRBV6-5, the J gene TRBJ2-1, with 15 bases lining up with TRBD2. The CDR3, as DNA: TGTGCCAGCTCTCGAGTTGGACTAGCGGGAGGGCTTAAGAATGAGCAGTTCTTC. This sequence encodes CASSRVGLAGGLKNEQFF.